One TCR beta chain is described in this entry. The antigen is unknown. TCRdb's copy holds only in-frame clones and misses some; the assay was immunoSEQ multiplex PCR. The repertoire has some 87,000 clones, 80% to 90% of them found once; the top ten carry 2%. This specimen belongs to a study of PD-L1 blockade in urothelial cancer. About the research overall: Between 0 and 3 prior chemotherapy regimens had been given to patients. Blood analysis occurred 3 weeks (second dose) and 6 weeks after treatment start. General study findings and limits: Below-median pretreatment blood TCR clonality predicted better survival.

Germline V CDR1 and CDR2: MNHEY, SVGAGI. The length of the CDR3 is 14 residues. The ends were cut back, 2 bases at V and 2 bases at J, with 7 bases in the middle. Documented time point: pretreatment peripheral blood. This chain links TRBV6-5 with TRBJ1-3, with unresolved D. The receptor's source is a man in his 60s with urothelial cancer. Sample: PBMCs, taken around atezolizumab (anti-PD-L1) treatment. The chain's CDR3 is CASSYMAAGNTIYF. CDR3 DNA: TGTGCCAGCAGTTACATGGCGGCTGGAAACACCATATATTTT.